This is a list of T cell receptor beta chains from one sample in a study of monozygotic twins with inflammatory bowel disease. TCRdb reprocessed the 5' RACE reads; each CDR3 protein has one entry and no DNA is given. This listing includes 150,000 to 200,000 distinct CDR3 sequences. Input material: blood. The receptors stem from a human donor with ulcerative colitis or Crohn's disease, or a healthy co-twin of an affected twin (not recorded which). CDR3s include the opening cysteine and the closing phenylalanine or tryptophan.

j_call v_call cdr3_aa
TRBJ2-1 TRBV4-2 CASSQAGLNEQFF
TRBJ2-3 TRBV29-1 CSVEEGALQYF
TRBJ2-3 TRBV9 CASGTSGSLTDTQYF
TRBJ1-5 TRBV4-3 CASSQDFHGRNQPQHF
TRBJ1-5 TRBV4-1 CASSQVAVNQPQHF
TRBJ2-4 TRBV20-1 CSARLAGVSKNIQYF
TRBJ2-7 TRBV28 CASRGNAYEQYF
TRBJ2-3 TRBV7-9 CASSIVGQATDTQYF
TRBJ2-7 TRBV14 CASSQDRTGTYF
TRBJ2-7 TRBV27 CASSFTGTGDVYEQYF
TRBJ2-1 TRBV4-2 CASSQDWREVAEQFF
TRBJ2-7 TRBV5-1 CASSFDRFEQYF
TRBJ2-2 TRBV5-6 CASSGRQGTGELFF
TRBJ2-1 TRBV24-1 CATSDLNLGSHNEQFF
TRBJ2-2 TRBV15 CATGATGELFF
TRBJ2-7 TRBV6-5 CASSPGTNYEQYF
TRBJ2-5 TRBV5-1 CASSDRFQETQYF
TRBJ2-2 TRBV4-3 CASSQRIGGAGELFF
TRBJ2-7 TRBV28 CASRLQGGPSYEQYF
TRBJ2-2 TRBV19 CASSLLGPQVEVEELFF
TRBJ1-1 TRBV5-1 CASRGAREVTEAFF
TRBJ2-1 TRBV6-2/TRBV6-3 CASRTSGRGEQFF
TRBJ2-5 TRBV7-2 CASSLDGPPMETQYF
TRBJ1-1 TRBV5-1 CASRKGGSTEAFF
TRBJ2-2 TRBV7-2 CASSSYPNTGELFF
TRBJ2-3 TRBV14 CASSPGRTFWDTQYF
TRBJ1-6 TRBV27 CASTLSGRNSPLHF